This T cell receptor (beta chain) appears in the sequencing data of a study of T cells after yellow fever vaccination. Universal primer sites and UMIs were introduced during 5'RACE template-switching synthesis of TCR cDNA. A single record per CDR3 protein comes from TCRdb applying MiXCR to the 5' RACE reads. The table records about 99,000 distinct CDR3 sequences, 5.8% of them present only once. This clonotype was detected many times. What it binds is not known. Germline lookup yields CDR1 LGHNA and CDR2 YSLEER. The trim removed 0 bases at V and 5 bases at J, leaving 6 bases unmatched. This CDR3 has 15 residues. Whole-study results and caveats: Repertoires sorted by FACS could include abundant clonotypes that are contaminants from the bulk population. It was the secondary response that reached its peak faster, day 5 versus 15, but it was weaker. Subsequent to the booster, the majority of primary-vaccination clones reappeared (roughly 95% CD4, 85% to 90% CD8).

The gene calls are TRBV4-3 and TRBJ2-7; 8 bases match TRBD1. This TCR derives from a man aged 18 to 29 who received the YFV17D yellow fever vaccine. Specimen: CD8+ T cells sorted from PBMCs, collected 10 days after the yellow fever booster vaccination. The CDR3 reads CASSQDAGGFDEQYF. DNA of the CDR3: TGCGCCAGCAGCCAAGATGCAGGGGGCTTCGACGAGCAGTACTTC.